This paragraph covers one T cell receptor (beta chain) sequence. Its antigen is unknown. The data originate from a study of CD8 T cells in Susac syndrome. Study-level points and caveats: Only a relatively small number of individuals were included in the TCR sequencing and HLA analysis.

Germline values: CDR1 ENHRY, CDR2 SYGVKD. The CDR3 length is 14 residues. Trimming cost V 4 bases and J 5 bases, with 14 bases left between them. The sequenced target, TCR beta, came from blood CD8+ and CD4+ T cells. Healthy donors served as age- and sex-matched controls. It was with random hexamers that roughly 0.5 to 1 ug RNA was reverse transcribed. With immunoSEQ multiplex PCR, TCR beta CDR3 was amplified across 54 Vbeta and 13 Jbeta. MiXCR, applied by TCRdb to the immunoSEQ multiplex PCR reads, yields one record per CDR3 protein. The sample consists of around 190,000 distinct CDR3 sequences, 90% to 95% of them appearing once.

Input material: CD4+ T cells from PBMCs. This TCR came from a human donor in good health. V is TRBV10-3 and J is TRBJ1-1, with D uncertain. CDR3 region: CAISALGDWTEAFF. The CDR3 DNA follows: TGTGCCATCAGTGCGCTCGGGGATTGGACTGAAGCTTTCTTT.